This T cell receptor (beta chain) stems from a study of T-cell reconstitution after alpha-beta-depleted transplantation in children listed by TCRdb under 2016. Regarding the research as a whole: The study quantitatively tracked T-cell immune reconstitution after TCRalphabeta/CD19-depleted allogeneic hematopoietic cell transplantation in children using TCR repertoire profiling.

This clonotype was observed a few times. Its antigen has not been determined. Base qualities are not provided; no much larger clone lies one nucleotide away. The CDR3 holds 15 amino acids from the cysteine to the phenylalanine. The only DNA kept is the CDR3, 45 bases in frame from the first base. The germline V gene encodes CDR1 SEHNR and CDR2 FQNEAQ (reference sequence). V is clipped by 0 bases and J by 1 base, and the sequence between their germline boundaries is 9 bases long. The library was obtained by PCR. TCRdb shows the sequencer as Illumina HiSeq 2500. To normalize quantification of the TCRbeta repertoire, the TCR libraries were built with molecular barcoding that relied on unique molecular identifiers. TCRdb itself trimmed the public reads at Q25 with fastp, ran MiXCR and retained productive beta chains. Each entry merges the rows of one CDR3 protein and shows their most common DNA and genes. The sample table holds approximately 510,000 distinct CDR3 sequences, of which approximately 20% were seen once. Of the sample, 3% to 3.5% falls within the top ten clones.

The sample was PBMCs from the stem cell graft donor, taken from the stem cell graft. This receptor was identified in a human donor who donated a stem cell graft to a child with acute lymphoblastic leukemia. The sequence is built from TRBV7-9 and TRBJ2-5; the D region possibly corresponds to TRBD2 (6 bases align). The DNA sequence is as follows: TGTGCCAGCAGCTTAGCGGAGGGAATCCAAGAGACCCAGTACTTC. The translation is CASSLAEGIQETQYF.